This T cell receptor beta chain was recovered during a study of molecular identifiers for immune sequencing clone quantification. Using a CD8+CD4-CCR7+CD45RA+ phenotype, naive CD8 T cells were sorted. This clonotype has a count of ten or more. TCRdb independently ran MiXCR on the PCR reads; one entry per CDR3 protein. The table shows about 320,000 distinct CDR3 sequences, with about 20% occurring only once. Germline CDR1 is SGHKS and CDR2 is YYEKEE (reference sequence). The germline V and J ends were trimmed by 0 bases and 6 bases, with 21 bases remaining between them. This CDR3 comprises 17 residues.

The chain combines TRBV5-5 with TRBJ1-2; weak D call: TRBD1 (5 bases). The sequence came from a human donor in good health. Some libraries in this study had Jurkat cell RNA spiked in. Sequencing was performed on naive CD8+ T cells from blood, with Jurkat cell RNA spiked in. Documented subset: FACS-sorted CD8+CD4-CCR7+CD45RA+ naive T cells. CDR3 amino acids: CASSLGPSRDAFDGYTF. CDR3 nucleotide sequence: TGTGCCAGCAGCTTGGGGCCCTCCAGGGATGCGTTTGATGGCTACACCTTC.